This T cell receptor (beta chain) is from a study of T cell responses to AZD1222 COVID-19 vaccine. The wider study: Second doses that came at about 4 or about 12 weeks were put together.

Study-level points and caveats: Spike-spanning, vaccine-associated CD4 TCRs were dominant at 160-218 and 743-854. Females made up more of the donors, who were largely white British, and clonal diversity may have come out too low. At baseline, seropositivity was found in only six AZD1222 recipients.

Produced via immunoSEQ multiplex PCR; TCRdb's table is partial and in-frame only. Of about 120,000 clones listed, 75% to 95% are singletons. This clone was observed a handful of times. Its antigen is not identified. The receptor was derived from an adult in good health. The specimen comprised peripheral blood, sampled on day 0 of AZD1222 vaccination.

The CDR3 DNA reads TGTGCCAGCAGTGACTCTACCTACCGGGACGTGCAGTTCTTC. Translated, it gives CASSDSTYRDVQFF. The rearrangement joins TRBV6-4 to TRBJ2-1, with D perhaps matching TRBD1 or TRBD2 (5 bases each). CDR1 MRHNA and CDR2 SNTAGT come from the germline V gene. V dropped 0 bases and J dropped 12 bases, with 15 bases sitting between them. The length of the CDR3 is 14 residues.